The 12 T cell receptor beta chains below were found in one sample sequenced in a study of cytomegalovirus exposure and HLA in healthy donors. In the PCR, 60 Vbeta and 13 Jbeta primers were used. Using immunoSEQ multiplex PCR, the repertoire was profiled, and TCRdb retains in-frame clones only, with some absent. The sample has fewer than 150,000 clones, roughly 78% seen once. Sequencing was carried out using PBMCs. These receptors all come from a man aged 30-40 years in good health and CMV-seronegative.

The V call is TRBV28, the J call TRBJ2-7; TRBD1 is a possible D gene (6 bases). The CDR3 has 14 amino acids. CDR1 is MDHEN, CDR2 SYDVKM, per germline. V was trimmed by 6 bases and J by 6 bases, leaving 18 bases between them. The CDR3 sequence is CASRSPDRLREQYF. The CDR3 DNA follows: TGTGCCAGCAGATCCCCCGACAGGCTTCGCGAGCAGTACTTC.

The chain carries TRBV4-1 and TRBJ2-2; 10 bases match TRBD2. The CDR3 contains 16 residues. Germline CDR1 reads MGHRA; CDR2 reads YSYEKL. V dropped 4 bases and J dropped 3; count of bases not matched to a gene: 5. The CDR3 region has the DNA TGCGCCAGCAGCCCGAGGACTAGCGGTTACACCGGGGAGCTGTTTTTT. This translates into CASSPRTSGYTGELFF.

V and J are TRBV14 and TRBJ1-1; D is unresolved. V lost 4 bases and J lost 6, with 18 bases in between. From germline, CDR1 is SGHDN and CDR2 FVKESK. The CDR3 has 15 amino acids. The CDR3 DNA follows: TGTGCCAGCAGCCCGACTAGGGTTAGGGTGGCTGAAGCTTTCTTT. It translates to CASSPTRVRVAEAFF.

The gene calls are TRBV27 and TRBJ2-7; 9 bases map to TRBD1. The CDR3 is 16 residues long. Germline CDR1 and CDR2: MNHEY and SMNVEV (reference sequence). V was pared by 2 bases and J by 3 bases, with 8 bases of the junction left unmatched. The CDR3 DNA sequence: TGTGCCAGCAGTTTAACGGGACAGGGTAGATTCTACGAGCAGTACTTC. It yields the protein CASSLTGQGRFYEQYF.

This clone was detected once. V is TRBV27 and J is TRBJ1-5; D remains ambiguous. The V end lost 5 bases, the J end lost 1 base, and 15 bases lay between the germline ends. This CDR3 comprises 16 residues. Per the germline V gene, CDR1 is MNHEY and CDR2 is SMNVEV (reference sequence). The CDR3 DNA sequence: TGTGCCAGCAGTCCGTATTTGGAGGGAAGCAATCAGCCCCAGCATTTT. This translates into CASSPYLEGSNQPQHF.

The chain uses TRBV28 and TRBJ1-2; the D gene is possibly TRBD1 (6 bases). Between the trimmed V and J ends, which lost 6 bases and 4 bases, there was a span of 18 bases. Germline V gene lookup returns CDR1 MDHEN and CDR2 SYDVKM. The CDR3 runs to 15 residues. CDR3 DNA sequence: TGTGCCAGCAGCCCCTCCACAGGGTTGGTCTATGGCTACACCTTC. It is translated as CASSPSTGLVYGYTF.

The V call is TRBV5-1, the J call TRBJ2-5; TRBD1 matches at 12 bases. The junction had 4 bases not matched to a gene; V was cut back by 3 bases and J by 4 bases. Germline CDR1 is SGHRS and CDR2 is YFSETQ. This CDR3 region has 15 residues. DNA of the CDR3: TGCGCCAGCAGCTCGGGACAGGGGGCAGGAGAGACCCAGTACTTC. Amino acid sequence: CASSSGQGAGETQYF.

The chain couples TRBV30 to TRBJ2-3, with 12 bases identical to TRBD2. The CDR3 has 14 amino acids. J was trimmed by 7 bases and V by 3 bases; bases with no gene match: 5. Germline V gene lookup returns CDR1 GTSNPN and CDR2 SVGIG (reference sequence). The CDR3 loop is CAWRTSGSRYTQYF. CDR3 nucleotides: TGTGCCTGGAGGACTAGCGGGAGTCGGTATACGCAGTATTTT.

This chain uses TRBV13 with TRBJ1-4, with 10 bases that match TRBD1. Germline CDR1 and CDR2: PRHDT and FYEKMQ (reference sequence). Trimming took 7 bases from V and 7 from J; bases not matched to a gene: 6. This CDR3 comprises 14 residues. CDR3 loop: CASTQTGGSEKLFF. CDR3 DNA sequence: TGTGCCAGCACACAGACAGGGGGCAGTGAAAAACTGTTTTTT.

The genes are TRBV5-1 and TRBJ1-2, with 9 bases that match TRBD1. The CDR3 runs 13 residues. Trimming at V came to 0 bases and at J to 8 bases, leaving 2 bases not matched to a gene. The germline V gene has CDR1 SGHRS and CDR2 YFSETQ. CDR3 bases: TGCGCCAGCAGCTTGGACAGGGGGCAGGGCTACACCTTC. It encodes CASSLDRGQGYTF.

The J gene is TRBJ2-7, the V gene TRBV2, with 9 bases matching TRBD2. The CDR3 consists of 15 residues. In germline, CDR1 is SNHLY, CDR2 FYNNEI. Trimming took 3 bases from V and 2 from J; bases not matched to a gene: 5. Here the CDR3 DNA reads TGTGCCAGCAGTGAGATGGGACTAGCCACCTACGAGCAGTACTTC. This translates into CASSEMGLATYEQYF.

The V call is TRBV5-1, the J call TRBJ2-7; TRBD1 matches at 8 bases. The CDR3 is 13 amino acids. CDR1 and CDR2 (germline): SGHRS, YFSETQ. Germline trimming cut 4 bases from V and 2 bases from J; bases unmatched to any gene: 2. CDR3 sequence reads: CASSAGQAYEQYF. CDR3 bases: TGCGCCAGCAGCGCGGGACAGGCCTACGAGCAGTACTTC.